Listed here is a single TCR beta chain. As yet, its antigen is unknown. These newly diagnosed stage II-IVA oral cavity squamous cell carcinoma patients had no prior systemic or radiation treatment. The data originate from a study of neoadjuvant anti-PD-1 for oral cavity cancer. Study at large: Non-progressing patients received a fourth nivolumab dose near day 43, then surgery on days 50-56. General study points: PBMC Gini-index clonality exceeded responders' in non-responders post-nivolumab.

Profiling relied on immunoSEQ multiplex PCR, and the TCRdb table lists in-frame clones only, not all of them. The table shows around 16,000 clones, with about 66% occurring only once. CDR1 SGHNT and CDR2 YENEEA come from the germline V gene. This CDR3 has 13 residues. Trimming cost V 5 bases and J 2 bases; bases outside gene matches: 3. The chain is built from TRBV11-3 and TRBJ2-7; TRBD1 aligns across 7 bases. Sequenced here: PBMCs, sampled before nivolumab (anti-PD-1) treatment. This receptor was taken from a person aged 40 to 85 with oral cavity squamous cell carcinoma. The CDR3: CASSPGTAYEQYF. In nucleotides, the CDR3 is TGTGCCAGCAGCCCAGGGACAGCCTACGAGCAGTACTTC.